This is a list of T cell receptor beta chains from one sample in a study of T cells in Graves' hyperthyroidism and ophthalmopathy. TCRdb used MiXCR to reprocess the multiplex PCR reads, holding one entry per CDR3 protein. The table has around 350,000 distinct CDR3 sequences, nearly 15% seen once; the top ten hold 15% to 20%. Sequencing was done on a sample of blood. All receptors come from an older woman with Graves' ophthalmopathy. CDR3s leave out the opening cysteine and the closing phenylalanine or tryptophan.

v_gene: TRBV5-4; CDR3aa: ASGGLAANEQF
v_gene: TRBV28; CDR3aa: ASSLIWGRDSYNEQF
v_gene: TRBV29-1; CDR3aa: SVEGQGRGAF
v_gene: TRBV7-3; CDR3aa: ASSTGYGANVLT
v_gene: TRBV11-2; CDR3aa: ATQGGRYNEQF
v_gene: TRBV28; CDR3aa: ASSNGTRLNEQF
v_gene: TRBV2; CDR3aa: ASSTDTKTEAF
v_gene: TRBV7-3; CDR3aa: ASSLTQGTEAF
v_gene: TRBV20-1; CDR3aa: SASAGAPGSSQETQY
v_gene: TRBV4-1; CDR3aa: ASSQAGGGYEQY
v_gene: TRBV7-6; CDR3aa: ASSLAMSSYNEQF
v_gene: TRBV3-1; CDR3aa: ASSTEGGYGNTIY
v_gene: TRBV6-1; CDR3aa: ASNGTSGSTDTQY
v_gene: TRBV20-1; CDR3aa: SARETNYGYT
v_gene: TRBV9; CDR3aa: ASSAGDRSNTEAF
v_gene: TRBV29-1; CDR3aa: SVGGGRGQETQY
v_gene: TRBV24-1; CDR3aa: ATSDTGRTSGGETQY
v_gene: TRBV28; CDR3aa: ASSLGAPSYEQY
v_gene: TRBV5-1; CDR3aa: ASSSGTVSAYYGYT
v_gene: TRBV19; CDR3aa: ASSTPRRVTEAF
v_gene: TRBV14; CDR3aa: ASRASANTGELF
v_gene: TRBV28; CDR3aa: ASSLRQGASYEQY
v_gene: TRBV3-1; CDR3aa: ASSQASGSDEQF
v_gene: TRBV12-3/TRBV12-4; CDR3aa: ASRDRGRGTEAF
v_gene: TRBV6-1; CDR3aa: ASSTAGGPSYNEQF
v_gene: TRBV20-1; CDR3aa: SAPARSSYEQY
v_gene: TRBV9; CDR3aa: ASSVRLAASNEQF
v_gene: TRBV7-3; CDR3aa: ASSPRGTSGDTQY
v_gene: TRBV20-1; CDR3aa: SAKGQSYNEQF
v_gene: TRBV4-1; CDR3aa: ASSQDLGLAGQGHEQY
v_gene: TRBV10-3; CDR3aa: AVRGDRSHYGYT
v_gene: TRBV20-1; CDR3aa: SARDPTSGTSTDTQY
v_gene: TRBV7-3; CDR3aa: ASNGGGQSGEQF
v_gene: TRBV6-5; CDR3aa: ASSYGAAGDLSYEQY
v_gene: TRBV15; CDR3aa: ATSRQTGLEQY
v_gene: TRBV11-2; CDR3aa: ASSQTAGNTEAF
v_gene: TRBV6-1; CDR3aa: ASLETPAGELF
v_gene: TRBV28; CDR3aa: ASSFQGVRSPLH
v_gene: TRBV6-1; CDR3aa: ASRAGLQETQY
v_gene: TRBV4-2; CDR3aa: ASSQGLGTYEQY
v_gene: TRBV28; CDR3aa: ASTWGSANTGELF
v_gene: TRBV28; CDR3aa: ASNPRVDYEQY
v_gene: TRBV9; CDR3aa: ASSADTDTQY
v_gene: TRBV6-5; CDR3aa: ASSYDAQGTDTQY
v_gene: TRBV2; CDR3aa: ASSEVAAQETQY
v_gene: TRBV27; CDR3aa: ASSLGRHYEQY
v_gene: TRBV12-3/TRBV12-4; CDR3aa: ASVGAGRTAWLEAF
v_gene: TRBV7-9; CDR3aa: ASRKTGVGETQY
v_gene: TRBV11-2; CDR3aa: ASSALGLIHNEQF
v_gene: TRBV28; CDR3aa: ASSYPPPSGGELF
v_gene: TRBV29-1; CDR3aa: SRTSGDNEQF
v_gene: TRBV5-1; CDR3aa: ASSPTGRDQPQH